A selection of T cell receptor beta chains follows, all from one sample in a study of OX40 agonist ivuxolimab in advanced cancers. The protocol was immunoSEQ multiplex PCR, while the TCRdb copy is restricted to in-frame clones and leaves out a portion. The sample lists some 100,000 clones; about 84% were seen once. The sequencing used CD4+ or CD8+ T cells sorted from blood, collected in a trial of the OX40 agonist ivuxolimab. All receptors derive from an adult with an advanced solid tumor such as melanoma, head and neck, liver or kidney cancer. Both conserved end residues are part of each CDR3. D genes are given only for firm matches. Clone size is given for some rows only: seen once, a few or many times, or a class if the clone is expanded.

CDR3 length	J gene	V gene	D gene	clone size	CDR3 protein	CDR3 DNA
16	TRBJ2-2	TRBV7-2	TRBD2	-	CASSPSRLAGGGELFF	TGTGCCAGCAGCCCCTCCCGGCTAGCGGGAGGTGGGGAGCTGTTTTTT
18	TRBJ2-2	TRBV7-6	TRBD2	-	CASSLKPSLAGATGELFF	TGTGCCAGCAGCTTAAAACCGTCGTTAGCGGGGGCCACCGGGGAGCTGTTTTTT
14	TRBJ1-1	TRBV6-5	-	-	CASSYSTARKEAFF	TGTGCCAGCAGTTACTCGACAGCGAGAAAGGAAGCTTTCTTT
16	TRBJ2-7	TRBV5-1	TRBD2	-	CASSTELAGFSYEQYF	TGCGCCAGCAGCACCGAGCTAGCGGGGTTCTCCTACGAGCAGTACTTC
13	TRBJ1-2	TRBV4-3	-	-	CASSPEINYGYTF	TGCGCCAGCAGCCCGGAGATTAACTATGGCTACACCTTC
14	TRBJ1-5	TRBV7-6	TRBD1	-	CASSRDRDNQPQHF	TGTGCCAGCAGCCGCGACAGGGACAATCAGCCCCAGCATTTT
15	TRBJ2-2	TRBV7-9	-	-	CASSLSLLHYGELFF	TGTGCCAGCAGCTTAAGCTTGCTACATTACGGGGAGCTGTTTTTT
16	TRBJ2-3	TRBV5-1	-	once	CASSLESAGNTDTQYF	TGCGCCAGCAGCTTGGAGTCGGCAGGGAACACAGATACGCAGTATTTT
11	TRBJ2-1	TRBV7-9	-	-	CASSLTGPAFF	TGTGCCAGCAGCTTAACAGGGCCGGCGTTCTTC
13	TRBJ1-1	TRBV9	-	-	CASSTLIGTEAFF	TGTGCCAGCAGCACTCTGATCGGCACTGAAGCTTTCTTT
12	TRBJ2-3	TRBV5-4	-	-	CASSSSGDTQYF	TGTGCCAGCAGCTCCTCGGGGGATACGCAGTATTTT
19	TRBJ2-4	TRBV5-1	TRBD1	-	CASSGWTGGERLAKNIQYF	TGCGCCAGCAGCGGATGGACAGGGGGTGAACGACTAGCCAAAAACATTCAGTACTTC
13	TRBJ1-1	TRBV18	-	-	CASSPGLNTEAFF	TGTGCCAGCTCACCAGGGTTGAACACTGAAGCTTTCTTT
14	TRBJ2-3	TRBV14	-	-	CASSQVRQADTQYF	TGTGCCAGCAGCCAAGTTCGGCAGGCAGATACGCAGTATTTT
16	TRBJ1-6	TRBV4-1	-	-	CASSQGGGRNNSPLHF	TGCGCCAGCAGCCAGGGCGGGGGACGAAATAATTCACCCCTCCACTTT
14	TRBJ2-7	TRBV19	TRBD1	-	CASSGRDRLYEQYF	TGTGCCAGTAGTGGCCGGGACAGGCTGTACGAGCAGTACTTC
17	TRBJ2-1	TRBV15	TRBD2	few	CATSRDPSASGRNEQFF	TGTGCCACCAGCAGAGATCCATCGGCTAGCGGGAGGAATGAGCAGTTCTTC
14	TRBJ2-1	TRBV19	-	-	CASSTSSGAPRRLF	TGTGCCAGTAGTACTTCCTCAGGGGCCCCCAGACGACTCTTC
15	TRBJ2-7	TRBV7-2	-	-	CASSQSGPPPYEQYF	TGTGCCAGCAGCCAAAGCGGGCCTCCCCCCTACGAGCAGTACTTC
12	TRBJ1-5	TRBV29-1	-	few	CSVGEEKGSQHF	TGCAGCGTTGGAGAGGAGAAGGGGTCCCAGCATTTT
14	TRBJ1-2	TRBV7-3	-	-	CASSLNPGAHGYTF	TGTGCCAGCAGCTTAAACCCAGGGGCCCATGGCTACACCTTC
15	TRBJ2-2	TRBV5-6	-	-	CASARLTTNTGELFF	TGTGCCAGCGCTAGGTTGACAACGAACACCGGGGAGCTGTTTTTT
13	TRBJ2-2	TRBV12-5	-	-	CASDSTNTGELFF	TGTGCTAGTGACAGTACTAACACCGGGGAGCTGTTTTTT
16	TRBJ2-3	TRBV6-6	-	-	CASSKGLQFATDTQYF	TGTGCCAGCAGTAAAGGGCTACAGTTTGCCACAGATACGCAGTATTTT
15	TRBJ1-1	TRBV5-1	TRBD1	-	CASTYTGQMNTEAFF	TGCGCCAGCACCTATACGGGACAGATGAACACTGAAGCTTTCTTT
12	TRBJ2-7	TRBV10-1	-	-	CASSDPTYEQYF	TGCGCCAGCAGTGACCCCACTTACGAGCAGTACTTC
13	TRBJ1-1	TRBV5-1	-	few	CASSYLQSTEAFF	TGCGCCAGCAGCTACCTACAGAGCACTGAAGCTTTCTTT
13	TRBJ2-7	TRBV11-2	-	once	CASSAGRPYEQYF	TGTGCCAGCAGCGCAGGTCGACCCTACGAGCAGTACTTC
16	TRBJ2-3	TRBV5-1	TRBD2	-	CASSLGLAAGGDTQYF	TGCGCCAGCAGCTTGGGGCTAGCGGCTGGGGGGGATACGCAGTATTTT
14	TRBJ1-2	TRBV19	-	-	CASSIPGSYYGYTF	TGTGCCAGTAGTATTCCAGGGTCCTACTATGGCTACACCTTC
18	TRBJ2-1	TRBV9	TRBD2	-	CASSPHQTLAGYYNEQFF	TGTGCCAGCAGCCCCCACCAGACTTTAGCGGGCTACTACAATGAGCAGTTCTTC
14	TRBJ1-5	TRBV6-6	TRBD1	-	CASGLDRGNQPQHF	TGTGCCAGCGGGCTCGACAGGGGAAATCAGCCCCAGCATTTT
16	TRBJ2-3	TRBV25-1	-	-	CASSQGRQGGTDTQYF	TGTGCCAGCAGTCAGGGTCGGCAGGGGGGGACAGATACGCAGTATTTT
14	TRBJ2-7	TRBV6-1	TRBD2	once	CASVQRIAGGEQYF	TGTGCCAGCGTCCAAAGGATAGCGGGAGGAGAGCAGTACTTC
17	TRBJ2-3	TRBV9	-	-	CASSVAPAGFSTDTQYF	TGTGCCAGCAGCGTGGCCCCCGCGGGGTTCTCCACAGATACGCAGTATTTT